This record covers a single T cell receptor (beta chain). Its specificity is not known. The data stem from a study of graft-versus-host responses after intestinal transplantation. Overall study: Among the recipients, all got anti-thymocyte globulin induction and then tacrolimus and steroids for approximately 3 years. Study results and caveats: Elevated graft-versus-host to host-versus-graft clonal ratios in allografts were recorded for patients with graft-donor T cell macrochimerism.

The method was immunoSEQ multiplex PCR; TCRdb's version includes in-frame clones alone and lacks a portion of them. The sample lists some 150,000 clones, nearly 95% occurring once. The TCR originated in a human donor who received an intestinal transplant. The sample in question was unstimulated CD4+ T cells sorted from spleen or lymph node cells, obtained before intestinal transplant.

CDR3 in DNA: TGTGCCAGCAGCTTATTGGGGGGGAAGCTCCACGAGCAGTACTTC. This translates into CASSLLGGKLHEQYF. The chain employs TRBV7-9 and TRBJ2-7; 7 bases agree with TRBD2. The CDR3 covers 15 residues. Germline V CDR1 and CDR2: SEHNR, FQNEAQ (reference sequence). J lost 5 bases, V lost 2 bases, and 9 bases had no gene match.